This TCR beta chain was captured in a study of T cells in Graves' hyperthyroidism and ophthalmopathy. Amplified TCR beta CDR3 regions came from RNA transcripts. First-round RT-PCR of the TCR CDR3 relied on the HTBI primer set. TCRdb reprocessed the multiplex PCR reads with MiXCR, giving one entry per CDR3 protein. The top ten hold 15% to 20% of the sample, which has 400,000 to 550,000 distinct CDR3 sequences, approximately 15% seen once. About this clonotype: What it binds is unknown.

Study-level results: Ophthalmopathy got predicted by the model a median roughly 6.1 months before its onset. Ophthalmopathy and stable hyperthyroidism were separated by a 13 V-J model.

The definition of stable Graves' hyperthyroidism was no ophthalmopathy progression within 18 months. The TCR originated in a young woman with Graves' hyperthyroidism. Sequenced sample: blood.

The CDR3 DNA reads TGCGCCAGCAGCCAGCGACCGGGACAGGGCTCCTACAATGAGCAGTTCTTC. As protein: CASSQRPGQGSYNEQFF. The V gene is TRBV4-1, the J gene TRBJ2-1; the match to TRBD1 covers 9 bases. V gave up 3 bases and J gave up 0 bases; unmatched junction bases: 6. CDR1 and CDR2 (germline): MGHRA, YSYEKL. The CDR3 runs to 17 residues.